This TCR beta chain stems from a study of T cell responses to AZD1222 COVID-19 vaccine. As for the study in general: Second doses were pooled across both intervals (about 4 or about 12 weeks). General study points: The span of vaccine-associated CD4 TCRs extended across spike, with dominance at 160-218 and 743-854. Increases in Spike-specific TCR breadth and depth were seen after two AZD1222 doses. Nearly half of spike-specific TCRs reportedly go after variant regions that carry no mutations.

Repertoires were generated with immunoSEQ multiplex PCR, while TCRdb's copy carries only in-frame clones and drops some. The sample shows about 84,000 clones, roughly 87% of them seen only once. The length of the CDR3 is 16 residues. Germline V lookup: CDR1 SGHRS, CDR2 YFSETQ. V shed 4 bases, J shed 5 bases, and the junction held 6 bases outside the gene matches. A note on this clone: As yet, its antigen is unknown.

The TCR sequence derives from an adult in good health. Sequencing used peripheral blood, obtained on day 0 of AZD1222 vaccination. The chain recombines TRBV5-1 with TRBJ2-2; 12 positions agree with TRBD2. CDR3 sequence reads: CASSDLAGGPTGELFF. The CDR3 nucleotides are TGCGCCAGCAGCGACCTAGCGGGAGGGCCAACCGGGGAGCTGTTTTTT.